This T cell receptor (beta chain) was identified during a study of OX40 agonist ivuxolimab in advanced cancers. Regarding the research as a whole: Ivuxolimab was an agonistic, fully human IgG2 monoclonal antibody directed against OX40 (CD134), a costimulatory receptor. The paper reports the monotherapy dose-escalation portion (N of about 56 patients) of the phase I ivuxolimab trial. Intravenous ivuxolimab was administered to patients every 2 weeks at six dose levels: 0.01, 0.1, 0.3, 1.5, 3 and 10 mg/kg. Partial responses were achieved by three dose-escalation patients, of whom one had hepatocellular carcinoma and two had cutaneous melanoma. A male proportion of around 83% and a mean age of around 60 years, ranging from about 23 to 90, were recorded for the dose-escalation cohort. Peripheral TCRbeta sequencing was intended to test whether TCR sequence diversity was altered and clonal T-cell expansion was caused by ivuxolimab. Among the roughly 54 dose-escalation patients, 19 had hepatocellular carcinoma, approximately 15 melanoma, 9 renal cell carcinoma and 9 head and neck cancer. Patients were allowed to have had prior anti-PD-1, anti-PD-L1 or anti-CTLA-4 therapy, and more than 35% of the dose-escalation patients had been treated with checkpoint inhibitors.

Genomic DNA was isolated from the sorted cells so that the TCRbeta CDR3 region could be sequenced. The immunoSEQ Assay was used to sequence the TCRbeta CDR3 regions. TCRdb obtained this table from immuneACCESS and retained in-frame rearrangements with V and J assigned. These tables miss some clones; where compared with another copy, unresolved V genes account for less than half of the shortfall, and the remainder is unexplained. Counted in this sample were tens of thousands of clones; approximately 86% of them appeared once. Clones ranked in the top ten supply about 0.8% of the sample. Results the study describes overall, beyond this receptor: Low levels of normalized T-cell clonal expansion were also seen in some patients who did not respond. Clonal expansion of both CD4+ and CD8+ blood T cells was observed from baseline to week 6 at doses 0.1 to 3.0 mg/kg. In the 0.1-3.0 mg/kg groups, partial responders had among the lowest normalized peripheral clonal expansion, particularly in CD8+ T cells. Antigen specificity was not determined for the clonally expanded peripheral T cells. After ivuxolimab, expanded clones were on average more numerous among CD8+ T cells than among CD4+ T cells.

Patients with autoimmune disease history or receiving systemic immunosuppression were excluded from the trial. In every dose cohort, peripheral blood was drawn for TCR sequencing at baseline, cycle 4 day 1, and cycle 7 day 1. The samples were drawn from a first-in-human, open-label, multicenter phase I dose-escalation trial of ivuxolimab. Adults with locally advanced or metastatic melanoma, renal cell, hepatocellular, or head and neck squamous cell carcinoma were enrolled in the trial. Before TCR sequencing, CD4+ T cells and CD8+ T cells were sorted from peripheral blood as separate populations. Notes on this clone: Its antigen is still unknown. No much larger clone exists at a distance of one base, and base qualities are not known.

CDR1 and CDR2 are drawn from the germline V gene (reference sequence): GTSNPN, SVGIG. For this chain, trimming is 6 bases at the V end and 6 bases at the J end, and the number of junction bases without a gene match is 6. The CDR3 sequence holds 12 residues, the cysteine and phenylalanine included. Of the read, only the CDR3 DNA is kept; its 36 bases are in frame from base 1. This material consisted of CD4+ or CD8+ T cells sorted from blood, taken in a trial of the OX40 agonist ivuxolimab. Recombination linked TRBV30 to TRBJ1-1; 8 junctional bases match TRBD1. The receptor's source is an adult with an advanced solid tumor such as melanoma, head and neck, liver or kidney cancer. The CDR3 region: CACQGAISEAFF. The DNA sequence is TGTGCCTGCCAGGGGGCAATTTCTGAAGCTTTCTTT.